These 8 T cell receptor beta chains share one sample of origin, sequenced in a study of a mutant IDH1 vaccine in newly diagnosed glioma. Clones were read by immunoSEQ multiplex PCR, and TCRdb kept only the in-frame ones, dropping some. There are some 120,000 clones in the sample; around 77% occur only once, and 4.5% to 6% lies in the top ten. Time point described: week 11, during vaccination. Doses consisted of 300 ug of mutant IDH1 20-mer peptide each, paired with topical imiquimod. For these receptors, no antigen is known. The source material was PBMCs, sampled from a glioma patient whose treatment included an IDH1 peptide vaccine. The receptors come from a man aged 40-49 years with glioma.

The V call is TRBV5-6, the J call TRBJ2-2; D gene ambiguous. From germline, CDR1 is SGHDT and CDR2 YYEEEE. Trimming stripped 1 base from V and 4 bases from J, with 11 bases between. CDR3 size: 15 residues. CDR3 bases: TGTGCCAGCAGCTTGTCTGGGGTCCTCACCGGGGAGCTGTTTTTT. Translation gives CASSLSGVLTGELFF.

The chain is built from TRBV2 and TRBJ2-5; no clear D. V was clipped by 6 bases and J by 5 bases, with 13 bases between them. Germline CDR1 and CDR2: SNHLY and FYNNEI. The CDR3 contains 13 residues. The CDR3 DNA is TGTGCCAGCAGGACCGGGCCGCGGGAGACCCAGTACTTC. Protein sequence: CASRTGPRETQYF.

V is TRBV9 and J is TRBJ2-5; D unresolved. Germline CDR1 and CDR2: SGDLS and YYNGEE. The ends were cut back, 0 bases at V and 5 bases at J, with 8 bases in the middle. The CDR3 totals 13 residues. The CDR3 sequence is CASSVDTEETQYF. CDR3 DNA: TGTGCCAGCAGCGTAGATACGGAGGAGACCCAGTACTTC.

This clone was counted a single time. A junction boundary mismatches the germline segment, possibly from a read error. The chain employs TRBV7-7 and TRBJ2-5; D is unclear. Germline-derived CDR1 and CDR2 are SSHAT and FNYEAQ (reference sequence). The length of the CDR3 is 14 residues. CDR3 in DNA: TGTGCTAGCAGCTTCGGGCTTTACGAAGAGACCCAGTACTTC. Protein product: CASSFGLYEETQYF. Combining the CDR3 with reference TRBV7-7 and TRBJ2-5 gives the whole variable domain GAGVSQSPRYKVTKRGQDVTLRCDPISSHATLYWYQQALGQGPEFLTYFNYEAQPDKSGLPSDRFSAERPEGSISTLTIQRTEQRDSAMYRCASSFGLYEETQYFGPGTRLLVL.

The chain couples TRBV10-3 to TRBJ2-3; TRBD2 matches at 7 bases. Germline CDR1 reads ENHRY; CDR2 reads SYGVKD. V lost 6 bases to trimming and J lost 0 bases; unmatched junction nucleotides: 3. The CDR3 has 14 amino acids. The CDR3 bases are TGTGCCATCAGAGGACTAGGTAGCACAGATACGCAGTATTTT. Translation gives CAIRGLGSTDTQYF.

The chain carries TRBV12-2 and TRBJ1-2; whether TRBD1, the table's D call, matches the DNA was not checked. TRBV12-2 is tagged as a pseudogene. The CDR3 sequence is 13 residues long. Here the CDR3 DNA reads TGTGCAAGTCGCCCTCAACGTGGACAGTTCTACACCTTC. Translation gives CASRPQRGQFYTF.

This chain joins TRBV9 and TRBJ1-1; D not resolved. Germline lookup yields CDR1 SGDLS and CDR2 YYNGEE. Trimming removed 0 bases at V and 6 bases at J, with 12 bases between. CDR3 length: 14 amino acids. CDR3 in amino acids: CASSVASYGAEAFF. The CDR3 DNA is TGTGCCAGCAGCGTAGCTTCCTACGGGGCTGAAGCTTTCTTT. The full variable domain, in which reference TRBV9 and TRBJ1-1 provide the parts outside the CDR3, is DSGVTQTPKHLITATGQRVTLRCSPRSGDLSVYWYQQSLDQGLQFLIQYYNGEERAKGNILERFSAQQFPDLHSELNLSSLELGDSALYFCASSVASYGAEAFFGQGTRLTVV.

This sequence joins TRBV5-4 and TRBJ2-7; 7 bases agree with TRBD1. There are 14 residues in the CDR3. With 4 bases clipped from V and 0 bases from J, the junction kept 4 bases outside the gene matches. CDR1 and CDR2 (germline): SGHNT, YYREEE (reference sequence). This chain's CDR3 is CASSPGQDSYEQYF. DNA of the CDR3: TGTGCCAGCAGCCCCGGACAGGACTCCTACGAGCAGTACTTC.